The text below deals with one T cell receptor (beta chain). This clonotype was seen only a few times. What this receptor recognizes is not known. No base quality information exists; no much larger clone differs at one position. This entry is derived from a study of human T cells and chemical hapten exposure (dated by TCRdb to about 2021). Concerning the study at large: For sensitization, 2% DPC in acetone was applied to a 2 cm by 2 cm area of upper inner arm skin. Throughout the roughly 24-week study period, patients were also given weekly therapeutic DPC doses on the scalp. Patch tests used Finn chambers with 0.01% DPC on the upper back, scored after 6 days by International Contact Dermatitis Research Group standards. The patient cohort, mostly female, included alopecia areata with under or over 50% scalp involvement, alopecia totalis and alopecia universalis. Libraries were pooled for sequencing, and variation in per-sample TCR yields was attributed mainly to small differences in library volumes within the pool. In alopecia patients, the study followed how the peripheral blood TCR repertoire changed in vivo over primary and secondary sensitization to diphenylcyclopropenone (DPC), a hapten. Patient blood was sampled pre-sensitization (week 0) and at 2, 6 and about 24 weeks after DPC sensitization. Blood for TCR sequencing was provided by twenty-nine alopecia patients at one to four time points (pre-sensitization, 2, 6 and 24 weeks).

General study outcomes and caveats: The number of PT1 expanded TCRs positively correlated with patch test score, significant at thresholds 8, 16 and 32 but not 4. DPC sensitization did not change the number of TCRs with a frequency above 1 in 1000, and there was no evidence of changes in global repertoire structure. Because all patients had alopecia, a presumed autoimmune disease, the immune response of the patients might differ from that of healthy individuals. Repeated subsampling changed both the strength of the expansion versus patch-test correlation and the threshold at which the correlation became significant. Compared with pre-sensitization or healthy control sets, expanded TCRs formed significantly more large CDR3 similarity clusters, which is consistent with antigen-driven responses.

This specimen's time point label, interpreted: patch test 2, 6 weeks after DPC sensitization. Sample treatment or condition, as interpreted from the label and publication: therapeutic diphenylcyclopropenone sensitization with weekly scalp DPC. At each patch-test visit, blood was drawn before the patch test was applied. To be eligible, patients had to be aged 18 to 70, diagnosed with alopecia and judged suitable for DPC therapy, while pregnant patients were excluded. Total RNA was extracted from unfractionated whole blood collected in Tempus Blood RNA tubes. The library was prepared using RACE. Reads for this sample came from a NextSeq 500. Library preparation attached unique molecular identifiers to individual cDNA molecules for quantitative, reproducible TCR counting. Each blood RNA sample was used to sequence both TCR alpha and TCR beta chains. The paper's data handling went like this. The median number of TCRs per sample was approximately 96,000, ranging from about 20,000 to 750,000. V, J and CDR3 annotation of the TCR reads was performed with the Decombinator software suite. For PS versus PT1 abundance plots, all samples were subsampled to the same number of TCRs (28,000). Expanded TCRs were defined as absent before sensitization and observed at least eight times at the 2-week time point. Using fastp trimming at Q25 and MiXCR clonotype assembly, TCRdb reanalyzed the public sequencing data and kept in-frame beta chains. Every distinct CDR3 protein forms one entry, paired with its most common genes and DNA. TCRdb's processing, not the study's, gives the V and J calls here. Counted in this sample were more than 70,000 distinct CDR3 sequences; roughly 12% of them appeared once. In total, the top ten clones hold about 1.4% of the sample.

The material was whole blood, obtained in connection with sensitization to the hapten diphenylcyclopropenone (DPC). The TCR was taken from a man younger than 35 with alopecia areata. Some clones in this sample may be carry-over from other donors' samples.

Here the CDR3 is given as CASSSDTYNEQFF. The DNA reads TGTGCCAGCAGCTCGGACACCTACAATGAGCAGTTCTTC. Recombination linked TRBV13 to TRBJ2-1, and possibly TRBD1, on 5 matching bases. The CDR3 has 13 amino acids, counting the end cysteine and phenylalanine. Only CDR3 DNA is held: 39 bases, read in frame from base 1. The junction carries 6 bases between V and J, which are trimmed by 4 bases and 2 bases respectively. Looking up the germline V gene (reference sequence) yields CDR1 PRHDT and CDR2 FYEKMQ.